This T cell receptor (beta chain) was sequenced in a study of cytomegalovirus exposure and HLA in healthy donors. Study conclusions and caveats: Sequencing depth roughly uniform across donors was assumed in presence/absence analyses. Later on, a genetic analysis was performed. It linked a missense variant in DCLRE1C with V- and J-gene trimming of TCR beta.

The PCR used 60 Vbeta and 13 Jbeta primers. Clones were read by immunoSEQ multiplex PCR, and TCRdb kept only the in-frame ones, dropping some. The sample contains under 250,000 clones, around three quarters of which appear only once. From germline, CDR1 is MNHNY and CDR2 SVGAGI (reference sequence). The V gene lost 5 bases and the J gene lost 3 bases, with 4 bases spanning the gap. The CDR3 is made up of 11 amino acids. On this clone: Its specificity is not known.

The receptor comes from a young man in good health and CMV-seronegative. This chain joins TRBV6-6 and TRBJ2-5; D uncertain. Material for sequencing was PBMCs. The CDR3 DNA reads as TGTGCCAGCAGTCCCAAAGAGACCCAGTACTTC. Protein: CASSPKETQYF.